This T cell receptor beta chain was recorded in a study of shared clonotypes between healthy human individuals. About the research overall: Those who served as donors were a couple of women and three men between the ages of 18 and 49. Each donor's CD8 memory used one plate, CD8 naive two, each CD4 subset three.

Terminally differentiated effector memory CD45RA+ cells were left out of the naive CD8 fraction, which was CD45RO-negative and positively selected for CCR7. The donors, healthy adults who were HIV-negative, had experienced no recent acute infections or vaccinations. Sequenced by immunoSEQ multiplex PCR; TCRdb stores in-frame clones only, minus some. This table holds nearly 2 million clones, around 96% found once. The CDR3 has 14 amino acids. J gave up 6 bases and V 4 bases, and 5 bases lay outside the gene matches. The germline CDR1 and CDR2 sequences are LNHNV and YYDKDF (reference sequence). Material: naive CD8+ T cells sorted from blood. This chain connects TRBV15 to TRBJ2-1, with TRBD1 matching 8 bases. The receptor was isolated from a man younger than 35 in good health. In DNA form, the CDR3 reads TGTGCCACCAGCAAAGCCGACAGGGGCAATGAGCAGTTCTTC. It is translated as CATSKADRGNEQFF.